This TCR beta chain was sequenced in a study of chemoradiotherapy in HPV16-positive cancers. This clone is a singleton in its sample. The data were produced by immunoSEQ multiplex PCR, yet TCRdb's version contains in-frame clones alone and is incomplete. This table holds some 7,400 clones, 75% to 85% found once. V was pared by 5 bases and J by 4 bases, with 6 bases of the junction left unmatched. The CDR3 has 14 amino acids. From germline, CDR1 is LNHDA and CDR2 SQIVND (reference sequence). The sample consisted of tumor tissue, taken from a patient who underwent chemoradiotherapy. This clonotype was obtained from a human donor with HPV-associated anogenital cancer. The chain links TRBV19 to TRBJ2-7, with TRBD1 matching over 9 bases. The CDR3 region is CASSHRDRVYEQYF. The CDR3 DNA follows: TGTGCCAGTAGTCACCGGGACAGGGTATACGAGCAGTACTTC.